Sequencing of this TCR beta chain was carried out in a study of T cell repertoires in cytomegalovirus infection. Study-wide context: TCR beta signatures that were public indicated CMV infection and matching HLA type.

This clonotype was seen more than once but under ten times. Its target is not known. Being one base from a much bigger clone, this may be a read error. The CDR3 ends on some other residue instead of the conserved phenylalanine or tryptophan, so this is likely a read error. Whole-study results and caveats: Carriage of CMV together with the relevant HLA was identifiable through cumulative public TCR beta family frequency. HLA-C-restricted CMV-specific TCR beta clonotypes were dominant in the ex vivo response.

Each CDR3 protein is one row after TCRdb ran MiXCR on the reads. This table has fewer than 550,000 distinct CDR3 sequences, approximately 31% appearing once. The receptor comes from a human donor in good health (CMV status not recorded). Some clones in this sample may be carry-over from other donors' samples. Sequencing was done on a sample of PBMCs.

CDR3 bases: TGTGCCAGCAGTTTGGGGGGGGGGGAACAGTTCTTA. This codes for CASSLGGGEQFL. The chain combines TRBV12-3 or TRBV12-4 with TRBJ2-1; 7 bases map to TRBD2. The CDR3 has 12 amino acids. The V and J ends lost 3 bases and 13 bases, in that order; junction bases with no gene match: 6.